These 16 T cell receptor beta chains came from one sample sequenced in a study of OX40 agonist ivuxolimab in advanced cancers. Using immunoSEQ multiplex PCR, the repertoire was profiled, and TCRdb retains in-frame clones only, with some absent. The sample comprises approximately 65,000 clones, about 82% of which are singletons, and about 11% rests with the top ten. The specimen was CD4+ or CD8+ T cells sorted from blood, collected in a trial of the OX40 agonist ivuxolimab. The receptor set was obtained from an adult with an advanced solid tumor such as melanoma, head and neck, liver or kidney cancer.

The V call is TRBV4-2, the J call TRBJ2-7; D is unresolved. The germline V gene has CDR1 LGHNA and CDR2 YNFKEQ. The CDR3 contains 15 residues. V was clipped by 0 bases and J by 1 base, with 10 bases between them. CDR3 sequence reads: CASSQELSGSYEQYF. The CDR3 DNA reads as TGTGCCAGCAGCCAAGAGCTGTCCGGGTCCTACGAGCAGTACTTC.

The chain uses TRBV5-1 and TRBJ1-4; 7 positions match TRBD1. From germline, CDR1 is SGHRS and CDR2 YFSETQ. V lost 5 bases to trimming and J lost 7 bases; unmatched junction nucleotides: 5. The CDR3 consists of 13 residues. The CDR3 spells CASRSEGAEKLFF. In DNA, the CDR3 is TGCGCCAGCAGGTCGGAGGGGGCTGAAAAACTGTTTTTT.

This clone was detected a few times. The chain couples TRBV30 to TRBJ1-5; D is possibly TRBD1 (6 bases). The CDR3 totals 13 residues. The V gene lost 3 bases and the J gene lost 4 bases, with 10 bases spanning the gap. CDR1 and CDR2 (germline): GTSNPN, SVGIG (reference sequence). In DNA form, the CDR3 reads TGTGCCTGGAGCCCGGACAGTAATCAGCCCCAGCATTTT. Protein sequence: CAWSPDSNQPQHF. The full variable domain, its missing parts supplied by reference TRBV30 and TRBJ1-5, is SQTIHQWPATLVQPVGSPLSLECTVEGTSNPNLYWYRQAAGRGLQLLFYSVGIGQISSEVPQNLSASRPQDRQFILSSKKLLLSDSGFYLCAWSPDSNQPQHFGDGTRLSIL.

This clone was seen a single time. This chain connects TRBV7-7 to TRBJ2-1, with 9 bases identical to TRBD2. The germline gives CDR1 SSHAT, CDR2 FNYEAQ (reference sequence). CDR3 length equals 16 residues. V was pared by 2 bases and J by 0 bases, with 2 bases of the junction left unmatched. CDR3 in amino acids: CASSLSSGSSYNEQFF. CDR3 sequence (DNA): TGTGCCAGCAGCTTAAGTAGCGGGAGCTCCTACAATGAGCAGTTCTTC.

This clone occurred once. The CDR3 sequence is CASSQDRTSGRSPQETQYF. The CDR3 nucleotides read TGCGCCAGCAGCCAAGATAGGACTAGCGGGAGGTCCCCCCAAGAGACCCAGTACTTC. This sequence joins TRBV4-3 and TRBJ2-5; 14 bases are shared with TRBD2. The ends lost 0 bases at V and 1 base at J; junction bases unmatched: 7. Germline values: CDR1 LGHNA, CDR2 YSLEER. The CDR3 is 19 amino acids.

The chain couples TRBV5-1 to TRBJ2-2; 9 nucleotides agree with TRBD2. Germline V gene data show CDR1 as SGHRS and CDR2 as YFSETQ. With V trimmed by 4 bases and J by 5 bases, 6 bases remained unmatched. CDR3 size: 15 residues. CDR3: CASSTDLAGTGELFF. DNA of the CDR3: TGCGCCAGCAGCACGGATCTAGCGGGAACCGGGGAGCTGTTTTTT.

V gene TRBV7-2 combines with J gene TRBJ2-2, with a possible D match to TRBD2 (5 bases). The CDR3 is 16 residues long. The V end was cut by 2 bases, the J end by 4 bases, with 14 bases between. Germline-derived CDR1 and CDR2 are SGHTA and FQGNSA. CDR3 nucleotide sequence: TGTGCCAGCAGCTTAAAGCCCGCGGAGGTCACCGGGGAGCTGTTTTTT. It specifies CASSLKPAEVTGELFF.

The gene calls are TRBV7-3 and TRBJ1-2, with 11 bases matching TRBD1. Germline lookup yields CDR1 SGHTA and CDR2 FQGTGA. CDR3 size: 17 residues. V dropped 1 base and J dropped 8; count of bases not matched to a gene: 12. The CDR3 DNA follows: TGTGCCAGCAGCTTAAATCCCGGACAGGGGGCTGGGGAAGGCTACACCTTC. This codes for CASSLNPGQGAGEGYTF.

The table lists this clone with many counts. The chain is built from TRBV7-8 and TRBJ1-4; 9 bases match TRBD1. Germline V gene sequence: CDR1 SGHVS, CDR2 FQNEAQ. This CDR3 is built from 17 residues. Germline trimming cut 8 bases from V and 8 bases from J; bases unmatched to any gene: 18. As DNA, the CDR3 is TGTGCCAGCTTCCGGGACAGGGTGCCCACTGGTAGCGAAAAACTGTTTTTT. Amino acids: CASFRDRVPTGSEKLFF.

This clone occurred a few times. The V gene is TRBV7-8, the J gene TRBJ2-1; 11 bases are a match to TRBD1. The CDR3 has 20 residues. Germline V CDR1 and CDR2: SGHVS, FQNEAQ. J gave up 3 bases and V 4 bases, and 17 bases lay outside the gene matches. Here the CDR3 DNA reads TGTGCCAGCAGCTCGCCGGGACAGGGGGACCGATTTTCTAGCTACAATGAGCAGTTCTTC. Translating it yields CASSSPGQGDRFSSYNEQFF. The whole variable domain, filled in from reference TRBV7-8 and TRBJ2-1, reads GAGVSQSPRYKVAKRGQDVALRCDPISGHVSLFWYQQALGQGPEFLTYFQNEAQLDKSGLPSDRFFAERPEGSVSTLKIQRTQQEDSAVYLCASSSPGQGDRFSSYNEQFFGPGTRLTVL.

This clone is medium-sized in the sample. The rearrangement links TRBV7-8 to TRBJ1-3; D remains unclear. The CDR3 is 16 residues long. Germline assignment: CDR1 SGHVS and CDR2 FQNEAQ. Trimming removed 2 bases at V and 4 bases at J, with 15 bases between. CDR3 nucleotide sequence: TGTGCCAGCAGCTTATTCCAGCACACGGACGGAAACACCATATATTTT. It codes for CASSLFQHTDGNTIYF.

V is TRBV6-1 and J is TRBJ2-7, with unresolved D. There are 14 residues in the CDR3. The germline CDR1 and CDR2 sequences are MNHNS and SASEGT. Trimming removed 1 base at V and 3 bases at J, with 10 bases between. As DNA, the CDR3 is TGTGCCAGCAGTGAAGACCGTGGTTTCTACGAGCAGTACGTC. Protein: CASSEDRGFYEQYV.

The rearrangement links TRBV7-2 to TRBJ2-3; 10 bases line up with TRBD2. The CDR3 length is 19 residues. CDR1 SGHTA and CDR2 FQGNSA come from the germline V gene. The V and J ends lost 5 bases and 0 bases, in that order; junction bases with no gene match: 14. In nucleotides, the CDR3 is TGTGCCAGCAGCCCTGTATCTAGCGGGGGATGGCCTAGCACAGATACGCAGTATTTT. Protein: CASSPVSSGGWPSTDTQYF.

V usage is TRBV2 and J usage is TRBJ1-4, with a possible D match to TRBD1 (6 bases). The germline CDR1 and CDR2 sequences are SNHLY and FYNNEI. The V and J ends lost 6 bases and 1 base respectively, with 12 bases between them. The CDR3 extends over 15 amino acids. CDR3 residues: CASRPTGRTNEKLFF. The DNA for the CDR3 is TGTGCCAGCAGACCCACAGGGAGAACTAATGAAAAACTGTTTTTT.

The rearrangement links TRBV7-2 to TRBJ2-1, with 9 bases matching TRBD1. Looked up from germline, CDR1 is SGHTA and CDR2 is FQGNSA. CDR3 length: 14 amino acids. Losses at the gene ends were 1 base for V and 6 bases for J; bases not matched to a gene: 1. CDR3: CASSLGDRVNEQFF. For the CDR3, the DNA is TGTGCCAGCAGCTTAGGGGACAGGGTCAATGAGCAGTTCTTC.

V and J are TRBV18 and TRBJ1-3; the D gene is possibly TRBD1 (6 bases). The CDR3 spans 13 residues. In germline, CDR1 is KGHSH, CDR2 LQKENI. V lost 6 bases and J 4 bases, leaving 10 bases between the germline ends. Here the CDR3 reads CASSTGTGNTIYF. For the CDR3, the DNA is TGTGCCAGCTCCACAGGGACGGGAAACACCATATATTTT.